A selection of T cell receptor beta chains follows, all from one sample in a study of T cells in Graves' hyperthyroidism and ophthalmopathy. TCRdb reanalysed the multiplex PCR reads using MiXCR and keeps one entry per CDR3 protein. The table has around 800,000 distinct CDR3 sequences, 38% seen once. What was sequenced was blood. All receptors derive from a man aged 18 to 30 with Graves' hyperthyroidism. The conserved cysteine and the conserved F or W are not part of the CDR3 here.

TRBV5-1	ASSLDFGLEQY
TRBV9	ASSVPTVSNQPQH
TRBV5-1	ASGGSGQVEYEQY
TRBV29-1	SVGQSPSGANVLT
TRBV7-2	ASSPPGRNEQY
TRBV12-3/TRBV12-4	ASSSGVGPQH
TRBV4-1	ASSHGGGNHPQH
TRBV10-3	AISGGQGPEQY
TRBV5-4	ASSRRGVGQETQY
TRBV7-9	ASSLDFTPYEQY
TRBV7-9	ASSLARSGELF
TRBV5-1	ASSLGGEGAAF
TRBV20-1	SALRANVLT
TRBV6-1	ATKGQETQY
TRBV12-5	ASGLDRGAGTEAF
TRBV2	ASSELAGASGNTIY
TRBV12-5	ASGPPYEQY
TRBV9	ASSSDSYTGELF
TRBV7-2	ASTTGASLSYEQY
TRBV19	ATGPGGTEAF
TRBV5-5	ASSPRQGGYT
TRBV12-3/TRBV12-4	ASRGQVLEAF
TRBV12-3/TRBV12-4	ASQQGANYGYT
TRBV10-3	AIRNTGELF
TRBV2	ASRPTGNYGYT
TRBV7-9	ASSLDGVEQY
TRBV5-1	ASSEDPGGYTEAF
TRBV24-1	AIREDSGGNQPQY
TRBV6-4	ASSAPGTGELF
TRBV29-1	SVGVGSSYEQY
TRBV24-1	ATSDQTSGVAGELF
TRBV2	ASSVTDGDTEAF
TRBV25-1	ASSERAAGLSGANVLT
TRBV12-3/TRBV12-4	ASSLAGGGAGQPQH
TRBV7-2	ASSLLQGEKLF
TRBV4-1	ASSQVTTGAAGELF
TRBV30	ACGEDTEAF
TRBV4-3	ASQPETGRPGTEAF
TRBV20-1	SAKRRDRGDVAEAF
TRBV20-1	SARRDLRDPNTGELF
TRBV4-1	ASSHPPRGAGGYT
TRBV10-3	ASRADFYGNTIY
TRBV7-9	ASSQGQAANTEAF
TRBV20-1	SARHGGNQPQH
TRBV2	ASSGRLAAGETQY
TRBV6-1	ASSAVGDSPLH
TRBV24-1	ATQGGTGMKTQY
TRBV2	ASRDRNVSPNYGYT
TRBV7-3	ASSQETGAEAF
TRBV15	ATSSGDSYGANVLT
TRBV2	ASSRGTFSGNTIY